This TCR beta chain was retrieved from a study of blood T cell repertoires in COVID-19. From germline, CDR1 is SGDLS and CDR2 YYNGEE. The CDR3 runs to 16 residues. The V and J ends lost 4 bases and 3 bases, in that order; junction bases with no gene match: 5. Data came from immunoSEQ multiplex PCR; TCRdb stores just in-frame clones and leaves some out. Of about 56,000 clones in the sample, around 92% are singletons; the top ten hold around 18%. The V call is TRBV9, the J call TRBJ1-5; 12 bases fit TRBD1. Material: peripheral blood. The clonotype comes from a human donor in a cohort sampled during active COVID-19. The CDR3 reads CASSPGQGASNQPQHF. CDR3 sequence (DNA): TGTGCCAGCAGCCCGGGACAGGGGGCTTCCAATCAGCCCCAGCATTTT.